This TCR beta chain was observed in a study of cytomegalovirus exposure and HLA in healthy donors (dated by TCRdb to the late 2010s). Study-wide context: According to an earlier analysis of 587 of the donors, about 190 million T cells yielded 117 million unique TCR beta sequences and 276 Gb of sequence data. The later analysis used no new phenotypic data to find candidate immune exposures, relying instead on TCR beta sequences and their occurrence across donors. About 330 gigabases of sequencing data and around 85 million unique TCR sequences made up an early release that covered nearly 650 HLA-typed donors. The study used immunosequencing to profile the T cell repertoires of around 600 subjects and linked those repertoires to cytomegalovirus serostatus. The number of donors typed differed by locus, with 629-630 for A, B, C, DRB1 and DQB1, about 500 for DQA1, 600 to 610 for DPA1, and some 450 for DPB1. In addition to the first cohort of 666 subjects, a separate validation cohort of 120 different subjects was used. The aim of the study was to test whether cataloging public T cell receptors could identify signatures of past pathogen exposure. Every discovery cohort repertoire had been produced on one sequencing platform. Among under 450 genotyped donors of the cohort, an average of about 240,000 unique TCR beta nucleotide sequences were sequenced per donor, about a sixth of them non-productive. An earlier analysis of nearly 600 of the donors applied high-throughput TCR beta sequencing to assess whether each TCR beta V gene segment acted as functional or pseudogenic. A later analysis re-analyzed previously published TCR beta repertoires from 550 to 700 donors and added high-resolution HLA genotyping to study TCR occurrence patterns. Alongside the repertoire data, information on donor age, sex, ethnicity and CMV serostatus was compiled. Because of strong linkage in the cohort, roughly five DR-DQ haplotypes were treated as single units for association and clustering. The genetic ancestry cluster associated with self-reported Caucasian donors included over 80% of the roughly 380 genotyped donors. To predict cytomegalovirus infection status, the study brought together high-throughput TCR immunosequencing, statistical association of individual TCRs with disease status, and machine learning. HLA typing included class I and class II loci at four-digit resolution. A later genetic analysis took genome-wide SNP genotypes for about three fifths of the roughly 700 donors and used that subset as a discovery cohort. Overall results and qualifications from the work: In a later genetic analysis, a missense DCLRE1C variant was associated with V-gene and J-gene trimming of TCR beta chains, and the association was replicated in an independent cohort. Because some donors lacked HLA typing at each locus, the association tests relied only on the typed subset. In vitro tests confirmed that a few of the cytomegalovirus-associated TCR beta chains recognize cytomegalovirus antigens. A cluster of highly shared sequence variants was judged likely to represent a technical artifact of the sequencing pipeline. In an earlier analysis of approximately 600 of the donors, most TCR beta V segments were observed in productive rearrangements about 90% or about 30% of the time, broadly matching IMGT annotations. Several of the top co-occurrence clusters appeared to be linked to parvovirus B19, influenza, CMV and Epstein-Barr virus, according to a later analysis. Because counts were too low, about 18 rarely observed V segments, including chromosome 9 orphons, were excluded from the earlier analysis of fewer than 650 of the donors. According to a later genetic analysis, donors in an Asian-associated ancestry cluster had fewer N-insertions in productive TCRs than the approximately 710-donor mean. Roughly uniform sequencing depth across donors was assumed in presence/absence analyses, although this assumption may not hold. This cohort had only TCR beta chains sequenced, and the lack of alpha or paired-chain data limited which features could be detected. In a later analysis, 15,000 to 20,000 TCR beta sequences were associated with specific HLA alleles at a false discovery rate of 0.05. According to a later analysis, TCR association rates differed among HLA loci, with DRB1 alleles showing the most associated TCRs and HLA-C alleles showing the fewest. When HLA alleles, especially DR and DQ, strongly co-occurred, attributing TCR associations to individual alleles was difficult. Most TCR sequences were seen in very few donors, while some public TCRs were found in many individuals. Because the 87-base-pair reads could not distinguish some IMGT-functional V segments, including TRBV6-2 and TRBV6-3, those segments were excluded. A later analysis found that HLA-associated TCR beta chains were more clonally expanded and had lower generation probabilities than equally common non-associated chains. A further reported finding was that TCR beta sequences accurately predicted the HLA-A and HLA-B alleles for most subjects in the first cohort. A total of 164 TCR beta chains were listed by the study as associated with cytomegalovirus. It was suggested by the authors that the approach could potentially be generalized to other disease states and immunological phenotypes. Most CMV-associated TCR beta chains appeared to be HLA-restricted in a later analysis, and the HLA associations seemed to be driven largely by CMV exposure. CMV serostatus was the only immune exposure information available for the cohort. Linkage disequilibrium might explain the correlated functional status among segregating V segments, but an unknown experimental factor could not be ruled out. Cytomegalovirus status was reported to be diagnosed by the classifier with high specificity and sensitivity in both the original and validation cohorts.

CDR1 and CDR2 are read off the germline V gene (reference sequence) as MNHEY and SMNVEV. V loses 8 bases of germline sequence and J loses 7 bases, and the interval between the two ends is 14 bases. The CDR3 covers 12 residues, taking in both the cysteine and the phenylalanine. The only DNA kept is the CDR3, 36 bases in frame from the first base. Remarks on this clone: The target of this receptor is not known. Per-base qualities were not stored, and no clone one base away is much larger.

The cohort comprised approximately 700 healthy bone marrow donors. All cohort members were sampled while nominally healthy, although unrecorded immune exposures were likely present. The donor tested CMV seropositive and was one of the 289 seropositive cohort members. A peripheral blood sample was provided by each donor, and peripheral blood mononuclear cells were used for TCR beta sequencing. The Qiagen DNeasy Blood Extraction Kit was used to extract genomic DNA from the blood cell samples. Library method: the immunoSEQ multiplex PCR assay. For the multiplex PCR, a mixture combining 60 forward primers for TCR Vbeta segments and 13 reverse primers for TCR Jbeta segments was used. The CDR3 region of rearranged TCR beta genes was amplified from genomic DNA by a multiplex PCR assay. The amplified TCR beta libraries were sequenced on the Illumina HiSeq System as 87-base-pair reads. The authors processed their data as follows. Across the 666 repertoires, a later analysis counted around 80 million unique TCR beta chains, around 10 million of which were shared by at least two donors. Raw reads were error-corrected and collapsed into unique sequences by a nearest-neighbor algorithm in which closely related sequences were merged to remove PCR and sequencing errors. V, D and J gene segments were assigned by aligning CDR3 sequences to IMGT reference sequences. Each retained sequence needed at least a six-nucleotide match to both a V gene segment and a J gene segment. Rearrangements were classified as productive when the CDR3 lacked stop codons and remained in frame with V and J, and all other rearrangements were classified as non-productive. CDR3 was defined by IMGT convention, running from the second conserved V-encoded cysteine to the conserved J-encoded phenylalanine. In an earlier analysis of roughly 610 of the donors, sequences lacking an unambiguous match to a single V gene segment were excluded. In an earlier analysis of several hundred of the donors, V segments were called functional above 56.7% productive rearrangements and were called segregating when the between-donor standard deviation exceeded 5%. A statistical classification framework was built to diagnose cytomegalovirus status from the catalog of TCR beta chain sequences. In a later analysis, TCR nucleotide sequences were compared against IMGT/GENE-DB human TR gene sequences so that V and J genes could be assigned. Using the TCRdist pipeline, a later analysis assigned CDR3 sequences along with most-parsimonious VDJ recombination scenarios. In a later analysis, every TCR beta chain was defined by the combination of its CDR3 amino acid sequence and its V-gene family, and reads without a unique V-gene family were dropped. A later analysis removed over 500 highly shared, low-generation-probability nucleotide sequences to deal with suspected cross-contamination and a sequencing artifact. In a later analysis, a clonal expansion index was calculated for each public chain from normalized within-repertoire ranks of inferred template counts. A later analysis computed generation probabilities with a VDJ recombination model fitted to out-of-frame rearrangements, and checked the results against IGoR. Hypergeometric tests were used in a later analysis to score TCR-TCR, TCR-HLA and TCR-CMV co-occurrence, with a repertoire-size bias correction applied to the TCR pairs. In a later analysis, false discovery rates were estimated by permuting HLA or CMV assignments 20 times. A later analysis grouped co-occurring TCRs with DBSCAN, adding TCRdist sequence similarity when clustering within HLA-allele-positive subsets. For co-occurrence clustering, repertoires with fewer than 30,000 or more than 120,000 public chains were excluded, along with a handful of repertoires with anomalous nucleotide sharing. Drawn from immuneACCESS, this table holds only the in-frame rearrangements with V and J called that TCRdb kept. Clones are partly lost; checked studies trace under half to an unresolved V gene and leave the rest unexplained. V, J and clone size are those of that table, while D and trimming were read from the DNA. Present in this sample are approximately 82,000 clones, about 74% of which were seen just once. The ten top clones hold 6.2% of the sample.

The V gene is TRBV27 and the J gene is TRBJ2-5; possibly the D gene is TRBD2, per 6 matching bases. Sequencing input: PBMCs. The source is a woman aged 45-65 years in good health and CMV-seropositive. The DNA reads TGTGCCAGCGGGACTGCCGGGGGGACCCAGTACTTC. This gives the protein CASGTAGGTQYF.